This T cell receptor (beta chain) is drawn from a study of cytomegalovirus exposure and HLA in healthy donors. The wider study: Inside one of the first data releases sat some 93 million unique TCRs taken from HLA-typed donors.

Per the germline V gene, CDR1 is MGHRA and CDR2 is YSYEKL. There are 17 residues in the CDR3. V dropped 4 bases and J dropped 0; count of bases not matched to a gene: 11. Use of 60 Vbeta and 13 Jbeta primers characterized the PCR. Profiling relied on immunoSEQ multiplex PCR, and the TCRdb table lists in-frame clones only, not all of them. The sample yields hundreds of thousands of clones, around 76% seen once. On this clone itself: Its specificity is not known.

Study-wide results and caveats: One later analysis reportedly identified an Asian-associated ancestry cluster that showed fewer N-insertions than the approximately 700-donor mean.

V is TRBV4-1 and J is TRBJ1-1; 7 nucleotides match TRBD1. The receptor's source is a man aged 40-50 years in good health and CMV-seropositive. Sequenced material: PBMCs. CDR3: CASSRQPGTDLNTEAFF. In nucleotides, the CDR3 is TGCGCCAGCAGCCGCCAGCCCGGGACAGACCTGAACACTGAAGCTTTCTTT.